The 25 T cell receptor beta chains presented below share a single source sample, sequenced in a study of human T cells and chemical hapten exposure. TCRdb re-analysed the RACE reads in MiXCR, keeping a single row per CDR3 protein. The sample contains roughly 380,000 distinct CDR3 sequences, about 5.1% of which appear only once. As to time point: pre-sensitization, week 0. Treatment indicated: therapeutic diphenylcyclopropenone sensitization with weekly scalp DPC. The source material was whole blood, sampled in connection with sensitization to the hapten diphenylcyclopropenone (DPC). Source of these receptors: a woman aged 50 to 60 with alopecia areata. Some clones in this sample may be carry-over from other donors' samples.

Ten or more counts support this clonotype. V usage is TRBV12-3 or TRBV12-4 and J usage is TRBJ2-1; 9 bases map to TRBD2. The CDR3 length is 13 residues. Losses at the gene ends were 3 bases for V and 7 bases for J; bases not matched to a gene: 1. The CDR3 region has the DNA TGTGCCAGCAGTTTGCTAGCGGGAAATGAGCAGTTCTTC. This encodes CASSLLAGNEQFF.

This clonotype was observed at least ten times. The V and J genes are TRBV6-2 or TRBV6-3 and TRBJ2-7; D is possibly TRBD2 (5 bases). The V end was cut by 6 bases, the J end by 7 bases, with 13 bases between. This CDR3 is 12 amino acids long. Germline loops: CDR1 MNHEY, CDR2 SVGEGT. For the CDR3, the DNA is TGTGCCAGCAGCTTCCCGACGGGGGAGCAGTACTTC. As protein: CASSFPTGEQYF.

The V gene is TRBV2, the J gene TRBJ1-1, with D tentatively TRBD1 (5 bases). V gave up 2 bases and J gave up 3 bases, with 7 bases separating them. The CDR3 has 13 residues. CDR1 SNHLY and CDR2 FYNNEI come from the germline V gene. This CDR3 reads CASSETGHTEAFF. The CDR3 nucleotides are TGTGCCAGCAGTGAAACAGGCCACACTGAAGCTTTCTTT.

This clonotype was counted at least ten times. The chain is built from TRBV21-1 and TRBJ1-6; TRBD1, as called in the table, went unchecked against the DNA. TRBV21-1 is a listed pseudogene. This CDR3 has 15 amino acids. CDR3: CASSKADRARSPLHF. Here the CDR3 DNA reads TGTGCCAGCAGCAAAGCTGACAGGGCTCGGTCACCCCTCCACTTT.

This rearrangement joins TRBV18 to TRBJ1-1, with 7 bases that match TRBD1. The CDR3 is made up of 14 amino acids. Losses at the gene ends were 0 bases for V and 11 bases for J; bases not matched to a gene: 9. CDR1 is KGHSH, CDR2 LQKENI, per germline. The CDR3 protein is CASSPPMAEQGAFF. The CDR3 DNA reads TGTGCCAGCTCACCACCGATGGCAGAACAGGGGGCTTTCTTT.

This clonotype was counted at least ten times. The chain uses TRBV4-1 and TRBJ1-5; D gene ambiguous. V was pared by 1 base and J by 7 bases, with 8 bases between. CDR1 MGHRA and CDR2 YSYEKL come from the germline V gene. There are 13 residues in the CDR3. In DNA form, the CDR3 reads TGCGCCAGCAGCCAAGGGCTAGGGCAGCCCCAGCATTTT. It codes for CASSQGLGQPQHF.

Many counts were recorded for this clonotype. This chain links TRBV2 with TRBJ2-2, with a weak D call TRBD1 (6 bases). The CDR3 contains 13 residues. Per the germline V gene, CDR1 is SNHLY and CDR2 is FYNNEI. V lost 3 bases and J 12 bases, leaving 14 bases between the germline ends. The CDR3 region has the DNA TGTGCCAGCAGTGAGACAGGAAGAGGAAAGCTGTTTTTT. Translating it yields CASSETGRGKLFF.

The table lists this clonotype with a few counts. The chain couples TRBV14 to TRBJ1-2; no clear D. Trimming shortened V by 0 bases and J by 3 bases, and 14 bases separated the two germline ends. Germline values: CDR1 SGHDN, CDR2 FVKESK. The CDR3 has 16 residues. This CDR3 reads CASSQERSLAYYGYTF. CDR3 coding DNA: TGTGCCAGCAGCCAAGAGAGGAGCCTGGCTTACTATGGCTACACCTTC.

This clonotype showed up many times. The chain joins TRBV5-4 to TRBJ1-1, with D tentatively TRBD1 (6 bases). The germline V gene has CDR1 SGHNT and CDR2 YYREEE (reference sequence). This CDR3 is built from 15 residues. V dropped 6 bases and J dropped 0 bases, with 15 bases sitting between them. CDR3 region: CASTPPGTMNTEAFF. The CDR3 coding sequence is TGTGCCAGCACCCCCCCGGGGACAATGAACACTGAAGCTTTCTTT.

This rearrangement joins TRBV5-1 to TRBJ2-3, with TRBD2 matching 16 bases. The CDR3 loop spans 18 amino acids. The germline CDR1 and CDR2 sequences are SGHRS and YFSETQ. Unmatched junction bases numbered 13, after V lost 5 bases and J lost 7 bases. The CDR3 nucleotides read TGCGCCAGCAGGCCTGCCGGGACTAGCGGGGGGGCCCTGTATACGCAGTATTTT. Its translation: CASRPAGTSGGALYTQYF.

This clonotype has more than one count but fewer than ten. The chain employs TRBV29-1 and TRBJ2-2, with D unclear. The germline CDR1 and CDR2 sequences are SQVTM and ANQGSEA. The CDR3 consists of 11 residues. Trimming left V 7 bases short and J 7 bases short, with 10 bases between. This CDR3 is CSGGHVGELFF. CDR3 nucleotide sequence: TGCAGCGGAGGCCACGTCGGGGAGCTGTTTTTT.

The V gene is TRBV12-3 or TRBV12-4, the J gene TRBJ1-1; possible D gene TRBD1, 5 bases. The CDR3 is made up of 14 amino acids. V was pared by 3 bases and J by 3 bases, with 11 bases between. As DNA, the CDR3 is TGTGCCAGCAGTTTTTTGGTAGGGGACACTGAAGCTTTCTTT. Protein product: CASSFLVGDTEAFF.

This clonotype showed up just a few times. The J gene is TRBJ2-7, the V gene TRBV7-2, with D possibly being TRBD2 (6 bases). The CDR3 is 13 amino acids. Trimming stripped 5 bases from V and 3 bases from J, with 11 bases between. Germline V gives CDR1 SGHTA, CDR2 FQGNSA. The DNA of the CDR3 is TGTGCCAGCAGCCCCCGGACTAACTACGAGCAGTACTTC. Translating it yields CASSPRTNYEQYF.

The table lists this clonotype with many counts. This chain joins TRBV3-1 and TRBJ2-3; D possibly uses TRBD1 or TRBD2 (5 bases each). The germline V and J ends were trimmed by 4 bases and 2 bases, with 16 bases remaining between them. The CDR3 is 16 residues long. CDR1 is LGHDT and CDR2 is YNNKEL in the germline V gene (reference sequence). CDR3 region: CASSLGPGLITDTQYF. CDR3 in DNA: TGTGCCAGCAGCCTGGGACCAGGATTGATCACAGATACGCAGTATTTT.

This clonotype was seen repeatedly, ten times or more. The rearrangement joins TRBV28 to TRBJ2-3; D is perhaps TRBD1 (5 bases). Deletions cut 2 bases from V and 4 bases from J, with 13 bases between. Germline V gives CDR1 MDHEN, CDR2 SYDVKM. The CDR3 has 15 amino acids. CDR3 nucleotide sequence: TGTGCCAGCAGTTTACTGGGGCAAGGGGCAGATACGCAGTATTTT. Encoded protein: CASSLLGQGADTQYF.

This clonotype was counted many times. The rearrangement uses TRBV6-2 or TRBV6-3 and TRBJ2-5; either TRBD1 or TRBD2 may fit D (5 bases each). Deletions cut 6 bases from V and 4 bases from J, with 9 bases between. The CDR3 covers 12 residues. Germline-derived CDR1 and CDR2 are MNHEY and SVGEGT. CDR3 in amino acids: CASSRDGETQYF. As DNA, the CDR3 is TGTGCCAGCAGCCGGGACGGAGAGACCCAGTACTTC.

This clonotype was observed at least ten times. This sequence joins TRBV20-1 and TRBJ1-3, with D unclear. V was cut by 6 bases and J by 4 bases, with 13 bases left in between. The germline V gene has CDR1 DFQATT and CDR2 SNEGSKA (reference sequence). CDR3 length: 13 residues. The CDR3 nucleotides read TGCAGTGCCCTAGTAGCAGGAGGAAACACCATATATTTT. Amino acids: CSALVAGGNTIYF.

This clonotype was recorded a few times. The rearrangement links TRBV29-1 to TRBJ2-3, with a tentative D call TRBD1 (7 bases). This CDR3 comprises 14 residues. V was cut by 1 base and J by 4 bases, with 12 bases left in between. In germline, CDR1 is SQVTM, CDR2 ANQGSEA. The CDR3 reads CSVEGQGGPDTQYF. The CDR3 nucleotides read TGCAGCGTTGAAGGGCAGGGGGGCCCAGATACGCAGTATTTT.

The rearrangement uses TRBV2 and TRBJ2-3, with a tentative D call TRBD2 (6 bases). CDR3 size: 15 residues. CDR1 and CDR2 (germline): SNHLY, FYNNEI. V lost 2 bases to trimming and J lost 2 bases, with 11 bases between them. In nucleotides, the CDR3 is TGTGCCAGCAGTGAAAAGGGACTTTACACAGATACGCAGTATTTT. Translation: CASSEKGLYTDTQYF.

This clonotype has ten or more counts. The rearrangement uses TRBV20-1 and TRBJ1-5; D is perhaps TRBD1 (5 bases). Trimming cost V 2 bases and J 5 bases, with 10 bases left between them. The CDR3 covers 13 residues. From germline, CDR1 is DFQATT and CDR2 SNEGSKA (reference sequence). The CDR3 region is CSARKGRDQPQHF. The CDR3 DNA reads as TGCAGTGCTAGAAAGGGGAGGGATCAGCCCCAGCATTTT.

At least ten counts were recorded for this clonotype. V and J are TRBV28 and TRBJ1-1; D remains unclear. CDR3 length: 13 amino acids. Germline-derived CDR1 and CDR2 are MDHEN and SYDVKM. V was clipped by 1 base and J by 8 bases, with 11 bases between them. CDR3 nucleotides: TGTGCCAGCAGTTTATCAGGCCCCGAGGAAGCTTTCTTT. It codes for CASSLSGPEEAFF.

This clonotype has at least ten counts. The chain links TRBV20-1 to TRBJ1-2; TRBD1 is a possible D gene (6 bases). The germline V gene encodes CDR1 DFQATT and CDR2 SNEGSKA (reference sequence). CDR3 length: 11 residues. CDR3 sequence reads: CVGGAGYGYTF. CDR3 bases: TGCGTGGGGGGGGCCGGCTATGGCTACACCTTC.

This clonotype appeared many times. The chain couples TRBV4-1 to TRBJ1-2; 10 nucleotides line up with TRBD1. There are 16 residues in the CDR3. V gave up 4 bases and J gave up 8 bases; unmatched junction bases: 13. CDR1 is MGHRA, CDR2 YSYEKL, per germline. The CDR3 nucleotides read TGCGCCAGCAGCCCGTCCCACCGGGACAGGGGCCAAGGCTACACCTTC. Translating it yields CASSPSHRDRGQGYTF.

This clonotype was seen ten or more times. This chain joins TRBV2 and TRBJ1-2; D ambiguous. The CDR3 loop spans 13 amino acids. Trimming took 6 bases from V and 2 from J, leaving 10 bases between them. The germline V gene has CDR1 SNHLY and CDR2 FYNNEI. CDR3 amino acids: CASRIQQNYGYTF. The CDR3 bases are TGTGCCAGCAGAATACAACAGAACTATGGCTACACCTTC.

The table lists this clonotype with many counts. J is TRBJ2-6 and V is TRBV6-2 or TRBV6-3; D remains unclear. CDR1 is MNHEY, CDR2 SVGEGT, per germline. The CDR3 spans 17 residues. V dropped 0 bases and J dropped 0 bases, with 9 bases sitting between them. The CDR3 DNA is TGTGCCAGCAGTTACTCTGGCAGCAGCTCTGGGGCCAACGTCCTGACTTTC. This translates into CASSYSGSSSGANVLTF.